The clone carrying this T cell receptor beta chain has ten or more counts. Time point here: healthy volunteer bleed at 2 weeks. From whole blood left unfractionated, total RNA was extracted. The data derive from a study of human T cells and chemical hapten exposure. In the study overall: Mainly, slight library volume differences in the pool made TCR yields vary.

There are 12 residues in the CDR3. The V end lost 2 bases, the J end lost 10 bases, and 9 bases lay between the germline ends. Germline V gene sequence: CDR1 MNHEY, CDR2 SVGEGT. The library tagged each cDNA molecule with unique molecular identifiers. In the original analysis: Sequenced samples showed a median of around 93,000 TCRs each, with counts running from around 20,000 to 690,000. TCRdb processed the RACE reads anew with MiXCR; each CDR3 protein has one entry. The V and J calls come from TCRdb's annotation, not from the publication. The table lists around 130,000 distinct CDR3 sequences, more than 7.5% of them singletons.

Sequencing input: whole blood. The rearrangement joins TRBV6-2 or TRBV6-3 to TRBJ2-1; D might be TRBD2 (6 bases). This TCR derives from a male donor in good health. Some clones in this sample may be carry-over from other donors' samples. The CDR3 sequence is CASSYGLPEQFF. DNA for the CDR3: TGTGCCAGCAGTTACGGACTACCCGAGCAGTTCTTC.